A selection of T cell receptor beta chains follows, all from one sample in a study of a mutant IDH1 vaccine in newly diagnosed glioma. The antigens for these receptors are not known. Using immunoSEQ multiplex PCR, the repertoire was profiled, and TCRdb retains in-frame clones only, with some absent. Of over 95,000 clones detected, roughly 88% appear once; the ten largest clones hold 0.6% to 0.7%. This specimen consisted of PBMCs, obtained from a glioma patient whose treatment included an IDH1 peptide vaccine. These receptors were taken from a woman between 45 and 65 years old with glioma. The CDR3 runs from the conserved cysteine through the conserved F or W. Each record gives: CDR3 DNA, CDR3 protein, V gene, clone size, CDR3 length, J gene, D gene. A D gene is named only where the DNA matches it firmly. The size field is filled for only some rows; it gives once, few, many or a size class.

cdr3_nt: TGTGCCAGCAGCTTGGGAGGTTTTACCCCGAACACTGAAGCTTTCTTT
cdr3_aa: CASSLGGFTPNTEAFF
v_call: TRBV5-4
clone_size: -
cdr3_length: 16
j_call: TRBJ1-1
d_call: -

cdr3_nt: TGTGCCAGCAGTGTGACCGGGACAGGGCCTGAGGGTTATGGCTACACCTTC
cdr3_aa: CASSVTGTGPEGYGYTF
v_call: TRBV25-1
clone_size: -
cdr3_length: 17
j_call: TRBJ1-2
d_call: TRBD1

cdr3_nt: TGTGCCAGCAGTGAAGAGGGACGAGGGACTAGCGTAAGCACAGATACGCAGTATTTT
cdr3_aa: CASSEEGRGTSVSTDTQYF
v_call: TRBV6-1
clone_size: -
cdr3_length: 19
j_call: TRBJ2-3
d_call: TRBD2

cdr3_nt: TGTGCCAGCTCACCACTGGGTCCCCATTCACCCCTCCACTTT
cdr3_aa: CASSPLGPHSPLHF
v_call: TRBV18
clone_size: -
cdr3_length: 14
j_call: TRBJ1-6
d_call: -

cdr3_nt: TGTGCCAGCAGTTCGAGGGACAGGGGCAGACGGGAAAAACTGTTTTTT
cdr3_aa: CASSSRDRGRREKLFF
v_call: TRBV28
clone_size: once
cdr3_length: 16
j_call: TRBJ1-4
d_call: TRBD1

cdr3_nt: TGTGCCAGCAACCGGGACCGAGGAAACACCATATATTTT
cdr3_aa: CASNRDRGNTIYF
v_call: TRBV2
clone_size: -
cdr3_length: 13
j_call: TRBJ1-3
d_call: -

cdr3_nt: TGTGCCAGCTCACCAGGGGGCGCGTACACTGAAGCTTTCTTT
cdr3_aa: CASSPGGAYTEAFF
v_call: TRBV18
clone_size: -
cdr3_length: 14
j_call: TRBJ1-1
d_call: -

cdr3_nt: TGTGCCAGCAGTGAGGTAGCGGGAGAAAACAATGAGCAGTTCTTC
cdr3_aa: CASSEVAGENNEQFF
v_call: TRBV6-4
clone_size: once
cdr3_length: 15
j_call: TRBJ2-1
d_call: TRBD2

cdr3_nt: TGTGCCAGCAGTTCGGACCGACAGGCTGGAAACACCATATATTTT
cdr3_aa: CASSSDRQAGNTIYF
v_call: TRBV28
clone_size: few
cdr3_length: 15
j_call: TRBJ1-3
d_call: -

cdr3_nt: TGTGCCAGCAGTTCCTCCTACGAGCAGTACTTC
cdr3_aa: CASSSSYEQYF
v_call: TRBV27
clone_size: -
cdr3_length: 11
j_call: TRBJ2-7
d_call: -

cdr3_nt: TGCGCCAGCAGCGGACAGGGATCTGGCTACACCTTC
cdr3_aa: CASSGQGSGYTF
v_call: TRBV10-2
clone_size: -
cdr3_length: 12
j_call: TRBJ1-2
d_call: TRBD1

cdr3_nt: TGTGCCAGCAGCACCCGACAGGGAACTGAAGCTTTCTTT
cdr3_aa: CASSTRQGTEAFF
v_call: TRBV9
clone_size: -
cdr3_length: 13
j_call: TRBJ1-1
d_call: TRBD1

cdr3_nt: TGTGCCAGCAGCCCGGGGGACAAGAATTCACCCCTCCACTTT
cdr3_aa: CASSPGDKNSPLHF
v_call: TRBV28
clone_size: -
cdr3_length: 14
j_call: TRBJ1-6
d_call: -

cdr3_nt: TGTGCCAGCAGCTTTCAGGGGGCTTTTAATGAAAAACTGTTTTTT
cdr3_aa: CASSFQGAFNEKLFF
v_call: TRBV7-2
clone_size: -
cdr3_length: 15
j_call: TRBJ1-4
d_call: TRBD1

cdr3_nt: TGCGCCAGCAGCTCACTAACCACTGGGGGGTACTTATATGGCTACACCTTC
cdr3_aa: CASSSLTTGGYLYGYTF
v_call: TRBV5-1
clone_size: -
cdr3_length: 17
j_call: TRBJ1-2
d_call: -

cdr3_nt: TGTGCCAGTAGTATCCAGACAGGGGTCGGATCCTCCTACGAGCAGTACTTC
cdr3_aa: CASSIQTGVGSSYEQYF
v_call: TRBV19
clone_size: -
cdr3_length: 17
j_call: TRBJ2-7
d_call: TRBD1

cdr3_nt: TGTGCCAGCAGTCCAACCCCGGAGACCCAGTACTTC
cdr3_aa: CASSPTPETQYF
v_call: TRBV2
clone_size: -
cdr3_length: 12
j_call: TRBJ2-5
d_call: -

cdr3_nt: TGTGCCAGCAGTAATCAATCCGGACTAGCGAGACCAAAGACAGATACGCAGTATTTT
cdr3_aa: CASSNQSGLARPKTDTQYF
v_call: TRBV5-5
clone_size: -
cdr3_length: 19
j_call: TRBJ2-3
d_call: TRBD2

cdr3_nt: TGTGCCAGCAGCCAAGAGGGTGGACTGAGTGTAGCGACGAAAAATGAGCAGTTCTTC
cdr3_aa: CASSQEGGLSVATKNEQFF
v_call: TRBV4-2
clone_size: -
cdr3_length: 19
j_call: TRBJ2-1
d_call: -

cdr3_nt: TGTGCCAGCAGTCCCAGGGAGTACGAGCAGTACTTC
cdr3_aa: CASSPREYEQYF
v_call: TRBV28
clone_size: few
cdr3_length: 12
j_call: TRBJ2-7
d_call: -

cdr3_nt: TGTGCCTGGAGTTGGCCCCCCATACGCTATGGCTACACCTTC
cdr3_aa: CAWSWPPIRYGYTF
v_call: TRBV30
clone_size: -
cdr3_length: 14
j_call: TRBJ1-2
d_call: -

cdr3_nt: TGTGCCAGCAGTCGACAGGGGGCTAACTATGGCTACACCTTC
cdr3_aa: CASSRQGANYGYTF
v_call: TRBV6-6
clone_size: -
cdr3_length: 14
j_call: TRBJ1-2
d_call: TRBD1

cdr3_nt: TGTGCCAGCAGAACAGGAAATCTTAACTATGGCTACACCTTC
cdr3_aa: CASRTGNLNYGYTF
v_call: TRBV25-1
clone_size: -
cdr3_length: 14
j_call: TRBJ1-2
d_call: -

cdr3_nt: TGTGCCAGCAGCCAAGTGGGCGGGAGGACCTACGAGCAGTACTTC
cdr3_aa: CASSQVGGRTYEQYF
v_call: TRBV14
clone_size: -
cdr3_length: 15
j_call: TRBJ2-7
d_call: TRBD2

cdr3_nt: TGTGCCAGCAGCGTAGGGGTTAGCGGTGTGTACGAGCAGTACTTC
cdr3_aa: CASSVGVSGVYEQYF
v_call: TRBV9
clone_size: once
cdr3_length: 15
j_call: TRBJ2-7
d_call: -

cdr3_nt: TGTGCCAGCAGCCCCTCCGGGACAGCTGGTGGAGAGCAGTACTTC
cdr3_aa: CASSPSGTAGGEQYF
v_call: TRBV7-3
clone_size: -
cdr3_length: 15
j_call: TRBJ2-7
d_call: TRBD1

cdr3_nt: TGTGCCAGCAGCCTTCCTCATGCCGGGACGTATGGCTACACCTTC
cdr3_aa: CASSLPHAGTYGYTF
v_call: TRBV7-8
clone_size: -
cdr3_length: 15
j_call: TRBJ1-2
d_call: -

cdr3_nt: TGCGCCAGCAGCTGGGGGACTAGCGGTCGCACAGATACGCAGTATTTT
cdr3_aa: CASSWGTSGRTDTQYF
v_call: TRBV5-1
clone_size: -
cdr3_length: 16
j_call: TRBJ2-3
d_call: TRBD2

cdr3_nt: TGCGCCAGCAGCTCCGGGACAGAGGAGGACATTCAGTACTTC
cdr3_aa: CASSSGTEEDIQYF
v_call: TRBV5-1
clone_size: -
cdr3_length: 14
j_call: TRBJ2-4
d_call: TRBD1

cdr3_nt: TGTGCCAGCAGCCCCCGCGGGGGACCTAGCACAGATACGCAGTATTTT
cdr3_aa: CASSPRGGPSTDTQYF
v_call: TRBV27
clone_size: -
cdr3_length: 16
j_call: TRBJ2-3
d_call: TRBD2

cdr3_nt: TGTGCCAGCAGCCCATATCTCGACAGCTCCTACAATGAGCAGTTCTTC
cdr3_aa: CASSPYLDSSYNEQFF
v_call: TRBV6-4
clone_size: -
cdr3_length: 16
j_call: TRBJ2-1
d_call: -

cdr3_nt: TGTGCCAGCAGTGAACTGGGCAATCAGCCCCAGCATTTT
cdr3_aa: CASSELGNQPQHF
v_call: TRBV6-1
clone_size: -
cdr3_length: 13
j_call: TRBJ1-5
d_call: -

cdr3_nt: TGTGCCAGTAGTAGGACAGGGGCCGGCTCCTACAATGAGCAGTTCTTC
cdr3_aa: CASSRTGAGSYNEQFF
v_call: TRBV19
clone_size: -
cdr3_length: 16
j_call: TRBJ2-1
d_call: TRBD1

cdr3_nt: TGTGCCAGCTATACCACGGGACAGCCCTACGAGCAGTACTTC
cdr3_aa: CASYTTGQPYEQYF
v_call: TRBV28
clone_size: -
cdr3_length: 14
j_call: TRBJ2-7
d_call: TRBD1

cdr3_nt: TGTGCCAGCATGTCTGCTGGGGCCAACGTCCTGACTTTC
cdr3_aa: CASMSAGANVLTF
v_call: TRBV6-5
clone_size: -
cdr3_length: 13
j_call: TRBJ2-6
d_call: -

cdr3_nt: TGCAGCGGCAGCATGAACACCGGGGAGCTGTTTTTT
cdr3_aa: CSGSMNTGELFF
v_call: TRBV29-1
clone_size: -
cdr3_length: 12
j_call: TRBJ2-2
d_call: -

cdr3_nt: TGTGCCAGCAACCATGGGACTACTCAAGAGACCCAGTACTTC
cdr3_aa: CASNHGTTQETQYF
v_call: TRBV9
clone_size: -
cdr3_length: 14
j_call: TRBJ2-5
d_call: TRBD2

cdr3_nt: TGTGCCAGCAGCTTAGTAGGGGGCGAAGAGACCCAGTACTTC
cdr3_aa: CASSLVGGEETQYF
v_call: TRBV11-3
clone_size: -
cdr3_length: 14
j_call: TRBJ2-5
d_call: TRBD1

cdr3_nt: TGTGCCAGCAGGGCCCCCGACAGGGTAGGGACTGAAGCTTTCTTT
cdr3_aa: CASRAPDRVGTEAFF
v_call: TRBV6-1
clone_size: -
cdr3_length: 15
j_call: TRBJ1-1
d_call: TRBD1

cdr3_nt: TGTGCCAGCATTACAGGGTGGAGAAAAACTGTTTTT
cdr3_aa: CASITGWRKTVF
v_call: TRBV25-1
clone_size: -
cdr3_length: 12
j_call: TRBJ1-4
d_call: -

cdr3_nt: TGTGCCAGCAGCTTAAGTGTCGGGAGTTCCTACGAGCAGTACTTC
cdr3_aa: CASSLSVGSSYEQYF
v_call: TRBV13
clone_size: -
cdr3_length: 15
j_call: TRBJ2-7
d_call: -

cdr3_nt: TGCGCCAGCACAGGACAGGGGCCTTCCTACGAGCAGTACTTC
cdr3_aa: CASTGQGPSYEQYF
v_call: TRBV10-1
clone_size: -
cdr3_length: 14
j_call: TRBJ2-7
d_call: TRBD1